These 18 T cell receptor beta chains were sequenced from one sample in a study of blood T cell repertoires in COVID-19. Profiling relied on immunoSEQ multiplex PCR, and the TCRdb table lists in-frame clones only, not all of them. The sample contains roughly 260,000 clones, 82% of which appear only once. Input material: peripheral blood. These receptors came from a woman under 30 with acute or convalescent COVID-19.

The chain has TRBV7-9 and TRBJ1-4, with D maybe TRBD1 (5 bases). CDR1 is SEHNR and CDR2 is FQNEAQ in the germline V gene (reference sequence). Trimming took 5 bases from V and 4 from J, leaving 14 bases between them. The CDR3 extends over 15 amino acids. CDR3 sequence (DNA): TGTGCCAGCAGCCCCCGACGGGGGGATAATGAAAAACTGTTTTTT. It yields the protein CASSPRRGDNEKLFF.

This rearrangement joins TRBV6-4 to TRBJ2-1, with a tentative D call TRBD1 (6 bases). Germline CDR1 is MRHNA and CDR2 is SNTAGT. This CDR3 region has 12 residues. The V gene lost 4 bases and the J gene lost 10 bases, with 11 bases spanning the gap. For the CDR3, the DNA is TGTGCCAGCAGTGTACAGGGTTGGGAGCAGTTCTTC. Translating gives CASSVQGWEQFF.

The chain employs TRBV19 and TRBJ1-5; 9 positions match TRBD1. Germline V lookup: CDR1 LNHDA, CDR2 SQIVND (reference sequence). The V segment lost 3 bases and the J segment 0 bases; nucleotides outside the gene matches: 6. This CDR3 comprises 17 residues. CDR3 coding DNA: TGTGCCAGTAGTATTGGGGACAGGGTCCATAGCAATCAGCCCCAGCATTTT. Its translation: CASSIGDRVHSNQPQHF.

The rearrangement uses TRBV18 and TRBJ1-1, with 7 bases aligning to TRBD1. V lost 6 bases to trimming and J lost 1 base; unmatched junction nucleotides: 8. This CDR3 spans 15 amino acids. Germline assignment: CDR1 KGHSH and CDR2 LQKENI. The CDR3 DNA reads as TGTGCCAGCTCCCCAGGGACAGCAGAGAACACTGAAGCTTTCTTT. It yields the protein CASSPGTAENTEAFF.

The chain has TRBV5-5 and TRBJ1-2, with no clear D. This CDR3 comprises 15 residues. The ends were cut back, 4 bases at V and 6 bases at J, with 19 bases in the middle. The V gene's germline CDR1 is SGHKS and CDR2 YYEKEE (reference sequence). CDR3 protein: CASSLVHGRGDGYTF. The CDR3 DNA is TGTGCCAGCAGCCTCGTCCACGGTCGTGGAGATGGCTACACCTTC.

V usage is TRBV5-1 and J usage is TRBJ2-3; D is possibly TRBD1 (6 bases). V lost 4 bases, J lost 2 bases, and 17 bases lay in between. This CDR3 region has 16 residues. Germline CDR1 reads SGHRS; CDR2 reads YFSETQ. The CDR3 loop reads CASSLHRTDYTDTQYF. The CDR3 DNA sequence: TGCGCCAGCAGCCTCCATCGGACAGACTACACAGATACGCAGTATTTT. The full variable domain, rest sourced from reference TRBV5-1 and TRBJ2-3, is KAGVTQTPRYLIKTRGQQVTLSCSPISGHRSVSWYQQTPGQGLQFLFEYFSETQRNKGNFPGRFSGRQFSNSRSEMNVSTLELGDSALYLCASSLHRTDYTDTQYFGPGTRLTVL.

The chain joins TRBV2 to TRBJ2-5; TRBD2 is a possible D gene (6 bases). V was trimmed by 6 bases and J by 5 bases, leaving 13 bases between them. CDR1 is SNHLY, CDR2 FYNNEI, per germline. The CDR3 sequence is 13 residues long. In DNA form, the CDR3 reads TGTGCCAGCAGAAGAGCGGGTAGCGAGACCCAGTACTTC. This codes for CASRRAGSETQYF.

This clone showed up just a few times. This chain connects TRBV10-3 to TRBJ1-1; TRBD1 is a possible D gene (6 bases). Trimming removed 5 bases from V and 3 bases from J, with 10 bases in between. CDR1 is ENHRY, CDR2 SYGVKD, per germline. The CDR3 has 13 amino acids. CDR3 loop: CAISRDTHTEAFF. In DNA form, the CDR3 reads TGTGCCATCAGTCGGGACACTCACACTGAAGCTTTCTTT.

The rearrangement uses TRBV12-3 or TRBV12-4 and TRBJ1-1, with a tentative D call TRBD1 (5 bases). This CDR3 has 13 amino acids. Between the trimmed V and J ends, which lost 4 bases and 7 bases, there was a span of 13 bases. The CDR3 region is CASSSRASIEAFF. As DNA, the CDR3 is TGTGCCAGCAGTTCCAGGGCCTCCATTGAAGCTTTCTTT.

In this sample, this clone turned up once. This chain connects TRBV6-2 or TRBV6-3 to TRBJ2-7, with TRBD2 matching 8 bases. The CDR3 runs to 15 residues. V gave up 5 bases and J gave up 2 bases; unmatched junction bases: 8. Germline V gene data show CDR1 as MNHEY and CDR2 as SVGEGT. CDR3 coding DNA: TGTGCCAGCAGTCGTCTCCGGGAGGGCCCCTACGAGCAGTACTTC. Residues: CASSRLREGPYEQYF.

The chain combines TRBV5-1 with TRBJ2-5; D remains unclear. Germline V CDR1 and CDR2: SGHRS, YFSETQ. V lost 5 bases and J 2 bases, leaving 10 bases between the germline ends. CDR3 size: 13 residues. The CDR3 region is CASRGASQETQYF. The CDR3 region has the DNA TGCGCCAGCAGAGGAGCGTCGCAAGAGACCCAGTACTTC.

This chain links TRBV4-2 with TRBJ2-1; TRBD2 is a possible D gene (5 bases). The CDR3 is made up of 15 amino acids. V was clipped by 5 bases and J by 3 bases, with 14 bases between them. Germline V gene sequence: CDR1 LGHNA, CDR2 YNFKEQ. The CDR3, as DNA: TGTGCCAGCAGCTGGGAACTAGTCGGCTACAATGAGCAGTTCTTC. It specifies CASSWELVGYNEQFF.

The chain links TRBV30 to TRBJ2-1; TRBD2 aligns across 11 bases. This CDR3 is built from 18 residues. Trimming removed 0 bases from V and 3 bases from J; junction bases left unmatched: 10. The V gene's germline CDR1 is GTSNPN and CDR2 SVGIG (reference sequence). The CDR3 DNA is TGTGCCTGGAGTGTACTCTTGACTAGCGGGAAGTTCTACAATGAGCAGTTCTTC. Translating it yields CAWSVLLTSGKFYNEQFF.

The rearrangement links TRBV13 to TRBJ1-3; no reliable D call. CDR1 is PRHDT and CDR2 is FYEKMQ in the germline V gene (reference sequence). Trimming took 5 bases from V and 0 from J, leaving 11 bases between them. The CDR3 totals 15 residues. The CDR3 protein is CASSPGEYSGNTIYF. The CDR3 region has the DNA TGTGCCAGCAGCCCTGGAGAATACTCTGGAAACACCATATATTTT.

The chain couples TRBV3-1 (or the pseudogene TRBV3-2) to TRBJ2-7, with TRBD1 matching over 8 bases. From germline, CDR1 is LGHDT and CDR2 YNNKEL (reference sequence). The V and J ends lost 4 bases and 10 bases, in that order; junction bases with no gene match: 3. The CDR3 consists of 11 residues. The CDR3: CASSPGTGQYF. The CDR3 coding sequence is TGTGCCAGCAGCCCAGGGACAGGTCAGTACTTC.

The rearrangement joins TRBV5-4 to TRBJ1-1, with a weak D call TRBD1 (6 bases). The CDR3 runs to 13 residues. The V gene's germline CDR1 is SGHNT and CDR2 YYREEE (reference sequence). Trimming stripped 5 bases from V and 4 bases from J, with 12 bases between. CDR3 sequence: CASSTRGSTEAFF. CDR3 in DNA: TGTGCCAGCAGTACGAGGGGGTCCACTGAAGCTTTCTTT.

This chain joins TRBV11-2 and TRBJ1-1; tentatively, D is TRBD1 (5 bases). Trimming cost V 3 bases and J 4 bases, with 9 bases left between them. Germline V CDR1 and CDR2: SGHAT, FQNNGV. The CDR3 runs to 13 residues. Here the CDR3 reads CASSFTGTTEAFF. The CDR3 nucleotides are TGTGCCAGCAGCTTTACAGGAACCACTGAAGCTTTCTTT.

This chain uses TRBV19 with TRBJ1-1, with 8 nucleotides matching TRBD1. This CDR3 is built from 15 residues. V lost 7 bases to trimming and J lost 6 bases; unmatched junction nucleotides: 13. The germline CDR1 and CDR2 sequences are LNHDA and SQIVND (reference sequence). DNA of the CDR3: TGTGCCAGTACCATCGCAGGGGGCTTGGGATCTGAAGCTTTCTTT. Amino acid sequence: CASTIAGGLGSEAFF.